These T cell receptor beta chains were read from a single sample in a study of cytomegalovirus exposure and HLA in healthy donors. The method was immunoSEQ multiplex PCR; TCRdb's version includes in-frame clones alone and lacks a portion of them. The data hold 110,000 or so clones, with around 66% observed a single time. The sample comprised PBMCs. These receptors came from a man aged 18 to 30 in good health and CMV-seropositive. Both conserved end residues are part of each CDR3. D genes are given only for firm matches. Only some rows state a clone size, as once, few, many or a class for expanded clones.

v_call: TRBV6-5; d_call: TRBD2; j_call: TRBJ2-3; clone_size: few; cdr3_aa: CASSRGLKDTQYF; cdr3_nt: TGTGCCAGCAGCCGGGGACTAAAAGATACGCAGTATTTT
v_call: TRBV5-6; d_call: .; j_call: TRBJ2-5; clone_size: .; cdr3_aa: CASSLETAQETQYF; cdr3_nt: TGTGCCAGCAGCTTGGAGACAGCCCAAGAGACCCAGTACTTC
v_call: TRBV15; d_call: .; j_call: TRBJ2-6; clone_size: few; cdr3_aa: CATSTGTGGANVLTF; cdr3_nt: TGTGCCACCAGTACAGGGACCGGTGGGGCCAACGTCCTGACTTTC
v_call: TRBV11-2; d_call: TRBD1; j_call: TRBJ1-2; clone_size: .; cdr3_aa: CASSTRQGHYGYTF; cdr3_nt: TGTGCCAGCAGCACCAGACAGGGACACTATGGCTACACCTTC
v_call: TRBV9; d_call: TRBD1; j_call: TRBJ1-4; clone_size: few; cdr3_aa: CASSVGGGGGGEKLFF; cdr3_nt: TGTGCCAGCAGCGTAGGAGGAGGGGGCGGAGGTGAAAAACTGTTTTTT
v_call: TRBV7-2; d_call: .; j_call: TRBJ1-2; clone_size: .; cdr3_aa: CASSPPSQANYGYTF; cdr3_nt: TGTGCCAGCAGCCCTCCTAGCCAGGCGAACTATGGCTACACCTTC
v_call: TRBV6-1; d_call: .; j_call: TRBJ1-1; clone_size: .; cdr3_aa: CASSEVEGRGEAFF; cdr3_nt: TGTGCCAGCAGTGAAGTCGAAGGTAGGGGCGAGGCTTTCTTT
v_call: TRBV7-9; d_call: .; j_call: TRBJ1-1; clone_size: .; cdr3_aa: CASSLVGQTQTEAFF; cdr3_nt: TGTGCCAGCAGCTTAGTTGGACAGACGCAGACTGAAGCTTTCTTT
v_call: TRBV5-1; d_call: .; j_call: TRBJ2-7; clone_size: few; cdr3_aa: CASSLALTDYEQYF; cdr3_nt: TGCGCCAGCAGCTTGGCCCTAACCGACTACGAGCAGTACTTC
v_call: TRBV6-1; d_call: .; j_call: TRBJ1-6; clone_size: once; cdr3_aa: CASSEAGGAWNSPLHF; cdr3_nt: TGTGCCAGCAGTGAAGCGGGGGGGGCATGGAATTCACCCCTCCACTTT
v_call: TRBV29-1; d_call: TRBD2; j_call: TRBJ2-2; clone_size: .; cdr3_aa: CSVNSGGRTGELFF; cdr3_nt: TGCAGCGTGAATTCGGGGGGGCGGACCGGGGAGCTGTTTTTT
v_call: TRBV6-5; d_call: .; j_call: TRBJ1-4; clone_size: .; cdr3_aa: CASSYVRAGNNEKLFF; cdr3_nt: TGTGCCAGCAGTTACGTCCGGGCCGGGAATAATGAAAAACTGTTTTTT
v_call: TRBV5-6; d_call: .; j_call: TRBJ1-5; clone_size: few; cdr3_aa: CASSYQGINQPQHF; cdr3_nt: TGTGCCAGCAGCTACCAGGGTATCAATCAGCCCCAGCATTTT
v_call: TRBV6-1; d_call: TRBD2; j_call: TRBJ2-7; clone_size: few; cdr3_aa: CASSESLAGEFYEQYF; cdr3_nt: TGTGCCAGCAGTGAAAGCTTAGCGGGGGAATTCTACGAGCAGTACTTC
v_call: TRBV10-3; d_call: .; j_call: TRBJ1-6; clone_size: .; cdr3_aa: CAISPESGNSPLHF; cdr3_nt: TGTGCCATCAGTCCAGAATCGGGGAATTCACCCCTCCACTTT
v_call: TRBV6-1; d_call: .; j_call: TRBJ1-2; clone_size: .; cdr3_aa: CASSVNRVTYGYTF; cdr3_nt: TGTGCCAGCAGTGTAAACAGGGTCACCTATGGCTACACCTTC
v_call: TRBV7-9; d_call: TRBD2; j_call: TRBJ2-7; clone_size: .; cdr3_aa: CASSHGTGTKYEQYF; cdr3_nt: TGTGCCAGCAGCCACGGAACCGGGACTAAGTACGAGCAGTACTTC
v_call: TRBV7-7; d_call: TRBD2; j_call: TRBJ2-1; clone_size: .; cdr3_aa: CASSPGLEDSYNEQFF; cdr3_nt: TGTGCCAGCAGCCCGGGACTAGAAGATTCCTACAATGAGCAGTTCTTC
v_call: TRBV19; d_call: .; j_call: TRBJ1-2; clone_size: .; cdr3_aa: CASSPGTRSPRGYTF; cdr3_nt: TGTGCCAGTAGCCCAGGTACGCGCTCCCCGCGAGGCTACACCTTC
v_call: TRBV5-6; d_call: TRBD1; j_call: TRBJ2-7; clone_size: .; cdr3_aa: CASSLGTGGHEQYF; cdr3_nt: TGTGCCAGCAGCTTGGGGACAGGGGGCCACGAGCAGTACTTC
v_call: TRBV18; d_call: .; j_call: TRBJ1-1; clone_size: .; cdr3_aa: CASSSPGGKAFF; cdr3_nt: TGTGCCAGCTCAAGTCCGGGGGGAAAGGCTTTCTTT
v_call: TRBV14; d_call: TRBD2; j_call: TRBJ2-1; clone_size: .; cdr3_aa: CASSPQGTSAINEQFF; cdr3_nt: TGTGCCAGCAGCCCCCAAGGGACTAGCGCAATCAATGAGCAGTTCTTC
v_call: TRBV28; d_call: TRBD1; j_call: TRBJ1-1; clone_size: few; cdr3_aa: CASSLSPGGYSGTEAFF; cdr3_nt: TGTGCCAGCAGTCTTAGCCCAGGGGGCTATAGTGGCACTGAAGCTTTCTTT
v_call: TRBV9; d_call: TRBD2; j_call: TRBJ2-5; clone_size: .; cdr3_aa: CASSPTSGGGETQYF; cdr3_nt: TGTGCCAGCAGCCCGACTAGCGGGGGGGGAGAGACCCAGTACTTC
v_call: TRBV5-5; d_call: .; j_call: TRBJ1-1; clone_size: .; cdr3_aa: CASSFGWTMNTEAFF; cdr3_nt: TGTGCCAGCAGCTTTGGTTGGACTATGAACACTGAAGCTTTCTTT